The present TCR beta chain was sequenced within a study of shared T cell receptors in the human thymus. Germline V gene sequence: CDR1 SGDLS, CDR2 YYNGEE. V was trimmed by 0 bases and J by 4 bases, leaving 5 bases between them. The CDR3 runs to 13 residues. Profiling relied on immunoSEQ multiplex PCR, and the TCRdb table lists in-frame clones only, not all of them. The sample has some 760,000 clones; over 75% are singletons. The sample was also linked to a second study, of human thymus T cells. That work adds: Thymus pieces cut out during corrective heart surgery were the tissue that was used.

The receptor comes from a girl under three years old with a congenital heart defect. The chain employs TRBV9 and TRBJ1-3; no firm D call. The sample consisted of thymocytes. The CDR3 loop reads CASSVELGNTIYF. As DNA, the CDR3 is TGTGCCAGCAGCGTAGAACTCGGAAACACCATATATTTT.